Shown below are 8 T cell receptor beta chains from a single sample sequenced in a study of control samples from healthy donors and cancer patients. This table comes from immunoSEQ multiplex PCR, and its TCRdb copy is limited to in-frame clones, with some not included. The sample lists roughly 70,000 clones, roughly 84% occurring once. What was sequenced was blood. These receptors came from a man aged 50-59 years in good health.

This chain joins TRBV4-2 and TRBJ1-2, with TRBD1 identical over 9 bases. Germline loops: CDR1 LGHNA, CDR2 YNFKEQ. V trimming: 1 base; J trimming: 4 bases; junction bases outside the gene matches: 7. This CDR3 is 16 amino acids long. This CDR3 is CASSQGTGERFYGYTF. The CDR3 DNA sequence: TGTGCCAGCAGCCAAGGGACAGGGGAGCGTTTCTATGGCTACACCTTC.

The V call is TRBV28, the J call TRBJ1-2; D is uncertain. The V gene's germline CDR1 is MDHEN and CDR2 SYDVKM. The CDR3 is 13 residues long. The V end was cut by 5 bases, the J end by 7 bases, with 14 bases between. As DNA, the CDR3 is TGTGCCAGCAGTATCCGGGCCCTCGGTGGCTACACCTTC. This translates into CASSIRALGGYTF.

The CDR3 sequence is CASSFGGSGNTIYF. The CDR3 nucleotides read TGTGCCAGCAGCTTCGGGGGATCTGGAAACACCATATATTTT. J is TRBJ1-3 and V is TRBV11-3, with D possibly TRBD1 on 5 matching bases. The CDR3 has 14 residues. Trimming removed 3 bases at V and 1 base at J, with 7 bases between. CDR1 is SGHNT, CDR2 YENEEA, per germline.

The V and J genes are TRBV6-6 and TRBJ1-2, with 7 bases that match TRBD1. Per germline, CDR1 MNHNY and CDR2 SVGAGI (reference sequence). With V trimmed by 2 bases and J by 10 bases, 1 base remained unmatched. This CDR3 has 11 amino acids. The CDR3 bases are TGTGCCAGCAGTTACCAGGGGGACTACACCTTC. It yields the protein CASSYQGDYTF.

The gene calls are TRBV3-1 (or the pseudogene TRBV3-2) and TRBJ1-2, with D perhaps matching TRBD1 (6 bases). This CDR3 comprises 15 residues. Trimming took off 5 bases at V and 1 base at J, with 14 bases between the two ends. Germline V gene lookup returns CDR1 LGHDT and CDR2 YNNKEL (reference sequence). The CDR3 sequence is CASSYWTDLNYGYTF. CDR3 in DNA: TGTGCCAGCAGCTACTGGACAGACCTTAACTATGGCTACACCTTC.

Here the CDR3 DNA reads TGTGCCAGCAGTGATAGGACAGGGAGTCTAGAAAAACTGTTTTTT. Translation: CASSDRTGSLEKLFF. This chain uses TRBV25-1 with TRBJ1-4; 8 bases match TRBD1. The CDR3 is 15 residues long. CDR1 is MGHDK, CDR2 SYGVNS, per germline. V lost 3 bases to trimming and J lost 8 bases; unmatched junction nucleotides: 8.

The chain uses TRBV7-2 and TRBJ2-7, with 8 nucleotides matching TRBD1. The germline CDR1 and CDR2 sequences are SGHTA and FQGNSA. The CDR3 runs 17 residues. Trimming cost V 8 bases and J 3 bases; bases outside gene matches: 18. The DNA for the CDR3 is TGTGCCAGCTCCCACCTCAGCCAGGGGGCTAATAACTACGAGCAGTACTTC. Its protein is CASSHLSQGANNYEQYF.

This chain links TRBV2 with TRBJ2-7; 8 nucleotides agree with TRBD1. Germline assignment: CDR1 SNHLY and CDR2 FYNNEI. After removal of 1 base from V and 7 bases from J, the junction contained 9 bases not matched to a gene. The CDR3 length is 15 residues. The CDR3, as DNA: TGTGCCAGCAGTGAAGTCAGGGGGCGAACGGGTGAGCAGTACTTC. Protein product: CASSEVRGRTGEQYF.